Below, 11 T cell receptor beta chains from the same sample are listed, as sequenced in a study of T cell responses to AZD1222 COVID-19 vaccine. The data were produced by immunoSEQ multiplex PCR, yet TCRdb's version contains in-frame clones alone and is incomplete. The sample has about 90,000 clones, 85% to 90% seen once; the top ten hold roughly an eighth. Sequences were derived from peripheral blood, sampled 28 days after the second AZD1222 dose. The receptors were sampled from an adult who received the AZD1222 COVID-19 vaccine.

This chain connects TRBV29-1 to TRBJ2-5; unclear D gene. The CDR3 contains 11 residues. Trimming took 4 bases from V and 1 from J, leaving 4 bases between them. In germline, CDR1 is SQVTM, CDR2 ANQGSEA. The CDR3 bases are TGCAGCGTTGTTGCCCAAGAGACCCAGTACTTC. This gives the protein CSVVAQETQYF. The full variable domain, with the rest looked up from reference TRBV29-1 and TRBJ2-5, is SAVISQKPSRDICQRGTSLTIQCQVDSQVTMMFWYRQQPGQSLTLIATANQGSEATYESGFVIDKFPISRPNLTFSTLTVSNMSPEDSSIYLCSVVAQETQYFGPGTRLLVL.

The rearrangement uses TRBV6-5 and TRBJ1-2; 9 nucleotides align to TRBD1. CDR1 is MNHEY, CDR2 SVGAGI, per germline. V trimming: 6 bases; J trimming: 5 bases; junction bases outside the gene matches: 4. This CDR3 comprises 13 residues. CDR3 sequence: CASRLQGAYGYTF. As DNA, the CDR3 is TGTGCCAGCAGGTTACAGGGGGCGTATGGCTACACCTTC.

V is TRBV12-3 or TRBV12-4 and J is TRBJ1-4, with D perhaps matching TRBD1 (6 bases). V was shortened by 8 bases and J by 4 bases, with 11 bases between the two germline ends. CDR3 length: 13 residues. The CDR3 nucleotides are TGTGCCAGCTCGGGGGGCGGTAATGAAAAACTGTTTTTT. It codes for CASSGGGNEKLFF.

The DNA of the CDR3 is TGTGCCTGGGGGGACAGGGAGGAAAAACTGTTTTTT. Translated: CAWGDREEKLFF. V is TRBV30 and J is TRBJ1-4; TRBD1 aligns across 9 bases. From germline, CDR1 is GTSNPN and CDR2 SVGIG (reference sequence). This CDR3 spans 12 amino acids. V lost 5 bases and J lost 8; bases outside the gene matches: 3. The variable domain in full, with the rest retrieved from reference TRBV30 and TRBJ1-4, is SQTIHQWPATLVQPVGSPLSLECTVEGTSNPNLYWYRQAAGRGLQLLFYSVGIGQISSEVPQNLSASRPQDRQFILSSKKLLLSDSGFYLCAWGDREEKLFFGSGTQLSVL.

The V gene is TRBV11-1, the J gene TRBJ1-1, with 7 bases lining up with TRBD1. V shed 5 bases, J shed 1 base, and the junction held 7 bases outside the gene matches. The CDR3 is made up of 15 amino acids. Germline-derived CDR1 and CDR2 are SGHAT and FQDESV (reference sequence). CDR3 nucleotide sequence: TGTGCCAGCAGCCTGGGGACAGTCAGGAACACTGAAGCTTTCTTT. Protein: CASSLGTVRNTEAFF.

The chain combines TRBV7-9 with TRBJ1-1, with no clear D. Germline V gene sequence: CDR1 SEHNR, CDR2 FQNEAQ (reference sequence). Between the trimmed V and J ends, which lost 2 bases and 6 bases, there was a span of 16 bases. CDR3 length: 15 residues. CDR3 bases: TGTGCCAGCAGCTTAAGCCCCCGGGGAGCTGCTGAAGCTTTCTTT. Encoded protein: CASSLSPRGAAEAFF. The full variable domain, with the rest looked up from reference TRBV7-9 and TRBJ1-1, is DTGVSQNPRHKITKRGQNVTFRCDPISEHNRLYWYRQTLGQGPEFLTYFQNEAQLEKSRLLSDRFSAERPKGSFSTLEIQRTEQGDSAMYLCASSLSPRGAAEAFFGQGTRLTVV.

This chain links TRBV6-5 with TRBJ1-6; no definite D call. The length of the CDR3 is 16 residues. With 0 bases removed from V and 9 bases from J, the gap between germline ends came to 15 bases. The germline V gene encodes CDR1 MNHEY and CDR2 SVGAGI. The CDR3, as DNA: TGTGCCAGCAGTTACTCGATTCCCCCTCCCAGTTCACCCCTCCACTTT. Amino acids: CASSYSIPPPSSPLHF.

The chain couples TRBV19 to TRBJ1-4, with 10 bases identical to TRBD1. CDR3 size: 17 residues. V trimming: 2 bases; J trimming: 1 base; junction bases outside the gene matches: 4. Per the germline V gene, CDR1 is LNHDA and CDR2 is SQIVND (reference sequence). CDR3 sequence: CASSILRTGGTNEKLFF. CDR3 bases: TGTGCCAGTAGTATACTCCGGACAGGGGGAACTAATGAAAAACTGTTTTTT.

J is TRBJ2-1 and V is TRBV4-2, with 10 bases aligning to TRBD2. Germline trimming cut 2 bases from V and 7 bases from J; bases unmatched to any gene: 5. From germline, CDR1 is LGHNA and CDR2 YNFKEQ. This CDR3 contains 15 residues. This CDR3 is CASSQSGGASNEQFF. As DNA, the CDR3 is TGTGCCAGCAGCCAAAGCGGGGGGGCGAGTAATGAGCAGTTCTTC.

The J gene is TRBJ1-5, the V gene TRBV6-5, with D possibly TRBD1 on 5 matching bases. Germline V gene data show CDR1 as MNHEY and CDR2 as SVGAGI. Trimming shortened V by 10 bases and J by 4 bases, and 11 bases separated the two germline ends. The CDR3 is 12 amino acids. For the CDR3, the DNA is TGTGCCACCCGCCAGGGAAATCAGCCCCAGCATTTT. It yields the protein CATRQGNQPQHF.

This rearrangement joins TRBV11-3 to TRBJ2-7, with a possible D match to TRBD1 (8 bases). V lost 1 base to trimming and J lost 2 bases, with 18 bases between them. The CDR3 runs to 17 residues. Germline V gene sequence: CDR1 SGHNT, CDR2 YENEEA. The CDR3 sequence is CASSLGWGGTGAYEQYF. The DNA of the CDR3 is TGTGCCAGCAGCTTAGGTTGGGGAGGGACAGGAGCCTACGAGCAGTACTTC.